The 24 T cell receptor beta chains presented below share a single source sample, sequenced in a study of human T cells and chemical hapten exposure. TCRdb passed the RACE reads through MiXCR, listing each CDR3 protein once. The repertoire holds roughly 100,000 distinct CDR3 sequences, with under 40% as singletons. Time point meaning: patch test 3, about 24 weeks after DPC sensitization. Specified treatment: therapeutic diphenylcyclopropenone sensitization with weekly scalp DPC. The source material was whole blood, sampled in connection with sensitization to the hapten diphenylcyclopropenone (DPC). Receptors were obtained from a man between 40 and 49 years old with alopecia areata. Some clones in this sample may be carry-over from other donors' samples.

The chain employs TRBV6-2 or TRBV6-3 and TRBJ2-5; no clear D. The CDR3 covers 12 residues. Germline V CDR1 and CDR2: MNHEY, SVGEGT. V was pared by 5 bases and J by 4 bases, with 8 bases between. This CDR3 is CASSAERETQYF. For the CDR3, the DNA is TGTGCCAGCAGTGCCGAAAGAGAGACCCAGTACTTC.

CDR3 nucleotide sequence: TGCAGCGTTGAAAAAGGACAGGGAAGCTACACCTTC. This sequence encodes CSVEKGQGSYTF. This sequence joins TRBV29-1 and TRBJ1-2, with 8 bases that match TRBD1. Germline lookup yields CDR1 SQVTM and CDR2 ANQGSEA. The CDR3 runs 12 residues. V lost 2 bases and J lost 9; bases outside the gene matches: 5.

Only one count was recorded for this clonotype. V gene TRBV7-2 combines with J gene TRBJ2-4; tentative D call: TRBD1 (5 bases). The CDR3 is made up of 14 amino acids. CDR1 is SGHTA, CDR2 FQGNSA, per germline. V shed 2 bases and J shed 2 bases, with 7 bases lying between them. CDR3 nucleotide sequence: TGTGCCAGCAGCTTACCAGGGACCAAAAACATTCAGTACTTC. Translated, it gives CASSLPGTKNIQYF.

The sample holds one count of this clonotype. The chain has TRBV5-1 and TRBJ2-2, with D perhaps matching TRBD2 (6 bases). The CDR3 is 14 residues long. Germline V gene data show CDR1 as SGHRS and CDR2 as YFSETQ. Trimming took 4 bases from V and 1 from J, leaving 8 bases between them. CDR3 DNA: TGCGCCAGCAGCAATAGCGGGAACACCGGGGAGCTGTTTTTT. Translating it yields CASSNSGNTGELFF.

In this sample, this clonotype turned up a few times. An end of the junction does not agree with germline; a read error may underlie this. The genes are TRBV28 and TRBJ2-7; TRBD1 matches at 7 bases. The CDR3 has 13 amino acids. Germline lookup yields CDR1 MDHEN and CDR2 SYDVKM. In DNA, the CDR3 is TGTGCCAGCAGTTCGTTGCGAACCGGGACAGCTCCTTTC. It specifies CASSSLRTGTAPF.

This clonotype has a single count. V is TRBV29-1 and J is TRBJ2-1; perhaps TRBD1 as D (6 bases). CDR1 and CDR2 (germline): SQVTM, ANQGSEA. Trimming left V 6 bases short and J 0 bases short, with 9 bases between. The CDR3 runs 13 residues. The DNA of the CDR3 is TGCAGCGTACAGGGTAGCTCCTACAATGAGCAGTTCTTC. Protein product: CSVQGSSYNEQFF.

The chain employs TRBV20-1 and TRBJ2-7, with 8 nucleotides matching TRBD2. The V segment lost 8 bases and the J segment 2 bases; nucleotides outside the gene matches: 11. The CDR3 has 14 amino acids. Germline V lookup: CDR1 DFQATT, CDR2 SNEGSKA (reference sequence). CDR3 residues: CSIASREGTYEQYF. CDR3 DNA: TGCAGTATCGCAAGCCGGGAGGGAACCTACGAGCAGTACTTC.

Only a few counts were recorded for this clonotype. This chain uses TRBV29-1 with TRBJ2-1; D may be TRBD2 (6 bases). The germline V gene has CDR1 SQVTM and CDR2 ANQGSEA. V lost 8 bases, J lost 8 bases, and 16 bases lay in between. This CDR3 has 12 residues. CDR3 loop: CSLWTGEDEQFF. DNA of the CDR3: TGCAGCCTGTGGACGGGGGAGGATGAGCAGTTCTTC.

CDR3 in amino acids: CASSSPGRYSLHF. The CDR3 DNA reads TGTGCCAGCAGTTCCCCGGGACGCTACTCTCTCCACTTT. The J gene is TRBJ1-6, the V gene TRBV27; possible D gene TRBD1, 5 bases. This CDR3 has 13 amino acids. Germline CDR1 and CDR2: MNHEY and SMNVEV (reference sequence). Trimming left V 4 bases short and J 16 bases short, with 17 bases between.

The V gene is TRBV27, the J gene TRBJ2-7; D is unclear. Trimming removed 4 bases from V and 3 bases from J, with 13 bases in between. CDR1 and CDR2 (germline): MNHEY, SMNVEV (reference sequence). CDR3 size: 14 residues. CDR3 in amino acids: CASSSQPAGYEQYF. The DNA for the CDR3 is TGTGCCAGCAGTTCACAGCCGGCCGGCTACGAGCAGTACTTC.

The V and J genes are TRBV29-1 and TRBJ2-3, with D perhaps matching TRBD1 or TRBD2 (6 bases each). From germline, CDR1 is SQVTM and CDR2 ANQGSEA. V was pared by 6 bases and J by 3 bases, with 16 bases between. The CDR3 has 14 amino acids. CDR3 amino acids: CSVSVGGRTDTQYF. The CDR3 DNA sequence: TGCAGCGTCTCTGTTGGGGGGCGAACAGATACGCAGTATTTT.

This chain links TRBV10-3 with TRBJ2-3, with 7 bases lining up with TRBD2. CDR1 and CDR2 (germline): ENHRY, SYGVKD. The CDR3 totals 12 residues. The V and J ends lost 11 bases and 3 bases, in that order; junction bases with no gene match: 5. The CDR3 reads CALRTSTDTQYF. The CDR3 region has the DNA TGTGCCCTGAGGACTAGTACAGATACGCAGTATTTT.

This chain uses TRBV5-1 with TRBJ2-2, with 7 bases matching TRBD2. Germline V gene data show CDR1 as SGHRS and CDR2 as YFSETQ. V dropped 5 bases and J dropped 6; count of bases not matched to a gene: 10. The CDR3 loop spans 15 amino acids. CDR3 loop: CASRSGGREAGELFF. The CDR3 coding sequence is TGCGCCAGCAGGTCGGGGGGTCGAGAGGCCGGGGAGCTGTTTTTT.

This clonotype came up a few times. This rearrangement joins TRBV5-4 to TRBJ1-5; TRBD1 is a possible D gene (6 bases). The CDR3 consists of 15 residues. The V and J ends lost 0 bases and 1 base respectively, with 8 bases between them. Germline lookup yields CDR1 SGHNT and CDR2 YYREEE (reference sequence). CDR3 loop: CASSLGGASNQPQHF. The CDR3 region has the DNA TGTGCCAGCAGCTTGGGGGGGGCGAGCAATCAGCCCCAGCATTTT.

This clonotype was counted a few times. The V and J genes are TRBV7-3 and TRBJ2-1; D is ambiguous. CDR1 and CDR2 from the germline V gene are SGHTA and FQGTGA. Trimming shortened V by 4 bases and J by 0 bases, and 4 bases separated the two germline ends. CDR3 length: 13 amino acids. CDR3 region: CASSSGSYNEQFF. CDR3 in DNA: TGTGCCAGCAGCTCAGGCTCCTACAATGAGCAGTTCTTC. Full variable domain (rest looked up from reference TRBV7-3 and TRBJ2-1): GAGVSQTPSNKVTEKGKYVELRCDPISGHTALYWYRQSLGQGPEFLIYFQGTGAADDSGLPNDRFFAVRPEGSVSTLKIQRTERGDSAVYLCASSSGSYNEQFFGPGTRLTVL.

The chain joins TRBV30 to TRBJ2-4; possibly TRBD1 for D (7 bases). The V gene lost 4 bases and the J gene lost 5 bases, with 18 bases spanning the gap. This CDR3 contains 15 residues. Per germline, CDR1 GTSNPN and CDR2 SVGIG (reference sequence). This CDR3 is CAWTFGGGAENIQYF. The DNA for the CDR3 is TGTGCCTGGACGTTCGGAGGGGGCGCCGAAAACATTCAGTACTTC. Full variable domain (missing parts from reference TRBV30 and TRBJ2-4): SQTIHQWPATLVQPVGSPLSLECTVEGTSNPNLYWYRQAAGRGLQLLFYSVGIGQISSEVPQNLSASRPQDRQFILSSKKLLLSDSGFYLCAWTFGGGAENIQYFGAGTRLSVL.

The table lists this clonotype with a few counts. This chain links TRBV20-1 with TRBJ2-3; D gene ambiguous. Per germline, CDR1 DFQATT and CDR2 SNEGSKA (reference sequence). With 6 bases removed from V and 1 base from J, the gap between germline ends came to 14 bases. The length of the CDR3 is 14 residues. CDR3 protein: CSASVTKGTDTQYF. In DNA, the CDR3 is TGCAGTGCCAGTGTGACAAAGGGCACAGATACGCAGTATTTT.

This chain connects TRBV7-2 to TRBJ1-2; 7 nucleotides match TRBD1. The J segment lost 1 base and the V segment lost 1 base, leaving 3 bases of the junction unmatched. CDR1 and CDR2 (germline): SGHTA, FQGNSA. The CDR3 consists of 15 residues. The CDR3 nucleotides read TGTGCCAGCAGCTTAGGACAGGGCGTTAACTATGGCTACACCTTC. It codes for CASSLGQGVNYGYTF.

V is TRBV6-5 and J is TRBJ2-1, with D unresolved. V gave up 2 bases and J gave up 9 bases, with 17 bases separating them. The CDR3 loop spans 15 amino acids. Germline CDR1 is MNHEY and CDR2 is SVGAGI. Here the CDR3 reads CASSYDPVRLAEQFF. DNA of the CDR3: TGTGCCAGCAGTTACGACCCGGTGAGACTTGCTGAGCAGTTCTTC.

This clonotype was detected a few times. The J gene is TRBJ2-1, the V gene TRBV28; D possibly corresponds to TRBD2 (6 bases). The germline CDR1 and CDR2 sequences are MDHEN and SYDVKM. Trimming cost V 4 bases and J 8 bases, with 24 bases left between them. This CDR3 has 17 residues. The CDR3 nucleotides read TGTGCCAGCAGTTGGAGAGGGAGGAGCTGGACCGGCGATGAGCAGTTCTTC. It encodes CASSWRGRSWTGDEQFF. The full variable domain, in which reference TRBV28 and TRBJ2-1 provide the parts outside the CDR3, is DVKVTQSSRYLVKRTGEKVFLECVQDMDHENMFWYRQDPGLGLRLIYFSYDVKMKEKGDIPEGYSVSREKKERFSLILESASTNQTSMYLCASSWRGRSWTGDEQFFGPGTRLTVL.

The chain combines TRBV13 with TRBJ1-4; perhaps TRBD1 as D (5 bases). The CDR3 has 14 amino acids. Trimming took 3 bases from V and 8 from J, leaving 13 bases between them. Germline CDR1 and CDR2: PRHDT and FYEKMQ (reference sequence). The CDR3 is CASSFGQGGEKLFF. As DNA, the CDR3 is TGTGCCAGCAGCTTCGGGCAGGGTGGCGAAAAACTGTTTTTT.

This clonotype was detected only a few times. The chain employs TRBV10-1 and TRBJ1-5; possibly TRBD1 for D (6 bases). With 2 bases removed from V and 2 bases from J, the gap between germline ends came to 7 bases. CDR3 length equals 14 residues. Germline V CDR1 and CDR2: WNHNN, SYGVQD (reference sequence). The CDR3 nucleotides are TGCGCCAGCAGTGAGCGGACAGGCAATCAGCCCCAGCATTTT. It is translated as CASSERTGNQPQHF.

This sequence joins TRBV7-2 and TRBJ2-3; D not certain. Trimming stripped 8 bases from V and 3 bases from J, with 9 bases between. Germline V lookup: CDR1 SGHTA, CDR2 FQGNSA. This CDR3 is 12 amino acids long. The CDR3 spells CASGVFTDTQYF. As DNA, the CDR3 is TGTGCCAGCGGGGTCTTTACAGATACGCAGTATTTT.

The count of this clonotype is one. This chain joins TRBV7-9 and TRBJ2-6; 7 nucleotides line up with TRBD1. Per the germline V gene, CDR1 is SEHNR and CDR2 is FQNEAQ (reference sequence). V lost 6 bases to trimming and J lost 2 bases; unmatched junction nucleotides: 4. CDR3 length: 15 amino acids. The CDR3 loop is CASRFTGAGANVLTF. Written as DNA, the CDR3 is TGTGCCAGCAGATTCACAGGGGCTGGGGCCAACGTCCTGACTTTC.